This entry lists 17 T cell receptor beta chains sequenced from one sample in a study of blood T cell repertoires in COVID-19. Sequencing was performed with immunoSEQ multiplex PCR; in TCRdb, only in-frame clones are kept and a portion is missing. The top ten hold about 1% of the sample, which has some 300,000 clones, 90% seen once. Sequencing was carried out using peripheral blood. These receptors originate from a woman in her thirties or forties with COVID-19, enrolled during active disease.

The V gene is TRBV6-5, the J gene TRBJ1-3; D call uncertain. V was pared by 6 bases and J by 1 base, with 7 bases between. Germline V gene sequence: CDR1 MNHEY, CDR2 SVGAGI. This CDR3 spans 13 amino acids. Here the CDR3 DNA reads TGTGCCAGCAGCCGAGGGTCTGGAAACACCATATATTTT. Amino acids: CASSRGSGNTIYF.

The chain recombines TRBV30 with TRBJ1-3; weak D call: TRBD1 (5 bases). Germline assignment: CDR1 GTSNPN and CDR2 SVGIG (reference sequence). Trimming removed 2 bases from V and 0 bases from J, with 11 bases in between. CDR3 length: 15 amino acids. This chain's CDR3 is CAWSWDSGSGNTIYF. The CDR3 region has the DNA TGTGCCTGGAGTTGGGACTCGGGCTCTGGAAACACCATATATTTT.

CDR3 bases: TGTGCCAGCAGCCATGTTCAAGGGGGTGGGGCCCAGTACTTC. Its protein is CASSHVQGGGAQYF. The V gene is TRBV5-4, the J gene TRBJ2-5, with D possibly matching TRBD1 (6 bases). V was shortened by 4 bases and J by 9 bases, with 19 bases between the two germline ends. This CDR3 has 14 residues. Germline loops: CDR1 SGHNT, CDR2 YYREEE (reference sequence).

As DNA, the CDR3 is TGTGCCAGTAGTATCCTAACAGACAACACTGAAGCTTTCTTT. This encodes CASSILTDNTEAFF. The chain joins TRBV19 to TRBJ1-1; no clear D. Germline V gene sequence: CDR1 LNHDA, CDR2 SQIVND (reference sequence). The length of the CDR3 is 14 residues. V lost 3 bases and J lost 2, with 10 bases in between.

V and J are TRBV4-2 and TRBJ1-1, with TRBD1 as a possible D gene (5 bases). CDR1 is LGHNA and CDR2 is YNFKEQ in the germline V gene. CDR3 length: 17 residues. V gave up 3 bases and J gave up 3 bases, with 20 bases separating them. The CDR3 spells CASSHDSRSGVYTEAFF. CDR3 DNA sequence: TGTGCCAGCAGCCATGACAGCCGCTCGGGGGTATACACTGAAGCTTTCTTT.

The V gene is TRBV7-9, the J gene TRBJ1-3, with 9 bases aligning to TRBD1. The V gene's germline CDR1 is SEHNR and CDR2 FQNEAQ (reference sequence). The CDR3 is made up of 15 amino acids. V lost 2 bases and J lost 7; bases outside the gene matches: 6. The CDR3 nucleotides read TGTGCCAGCAGCTTAACAGGGGGCCCCGGGAACACCATATATTTT. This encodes CASSLTGGPGNTIYF.

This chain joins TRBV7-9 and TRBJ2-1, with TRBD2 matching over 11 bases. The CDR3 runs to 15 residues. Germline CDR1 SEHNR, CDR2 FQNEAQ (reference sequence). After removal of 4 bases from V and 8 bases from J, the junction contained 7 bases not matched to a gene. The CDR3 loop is CASSSLAGVMDEQFF. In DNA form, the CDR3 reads TGTGCCAGCAGCTCACTAGCGGGAGTGATGGATGAGCAGTTCTTC.

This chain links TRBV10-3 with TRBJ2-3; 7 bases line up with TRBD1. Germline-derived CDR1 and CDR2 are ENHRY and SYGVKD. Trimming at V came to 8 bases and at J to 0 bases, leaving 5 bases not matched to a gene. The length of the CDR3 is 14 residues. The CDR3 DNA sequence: TGTGCCATCGGAATACAGGGGAGCACAGATACGCAGTATTTT. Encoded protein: CAIGIQGSTDTQYF.

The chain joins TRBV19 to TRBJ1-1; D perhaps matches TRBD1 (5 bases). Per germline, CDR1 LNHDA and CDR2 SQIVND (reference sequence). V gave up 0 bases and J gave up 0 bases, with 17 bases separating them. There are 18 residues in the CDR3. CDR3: CASSIEGRGRGMNTEAFF. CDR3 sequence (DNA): TGTGCCAGTAGTATAGAGGGGCGGGGAAGGGGAATGAACACTGAAGCTTTCTTT.

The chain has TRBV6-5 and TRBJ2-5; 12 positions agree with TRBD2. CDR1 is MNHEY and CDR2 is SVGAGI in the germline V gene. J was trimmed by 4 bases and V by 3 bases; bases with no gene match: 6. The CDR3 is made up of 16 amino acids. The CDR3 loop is CASSYPGLAGLETQYF. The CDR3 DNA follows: TGTGCCAGCAGTTATCCCGGACTAGCGGGGCTAGAGACCCAGTACTTC.

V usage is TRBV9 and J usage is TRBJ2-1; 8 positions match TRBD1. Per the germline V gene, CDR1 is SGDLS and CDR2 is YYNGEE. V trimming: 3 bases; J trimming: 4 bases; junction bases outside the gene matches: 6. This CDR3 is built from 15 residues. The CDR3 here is CASSETGAGYNEQFF. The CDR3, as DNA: TGTGCCAGCAGCGAGACAGGGGCGGGGTACAATGAGCAGTTCTTC.

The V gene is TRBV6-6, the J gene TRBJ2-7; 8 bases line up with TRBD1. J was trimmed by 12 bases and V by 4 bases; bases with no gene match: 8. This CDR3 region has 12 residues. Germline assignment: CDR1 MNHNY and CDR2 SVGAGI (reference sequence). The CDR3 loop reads CASSSVRQGAYF. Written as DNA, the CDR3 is TGTGCCAGCAGTTCTGTGAGGCAGGGGGCGTACTTC.

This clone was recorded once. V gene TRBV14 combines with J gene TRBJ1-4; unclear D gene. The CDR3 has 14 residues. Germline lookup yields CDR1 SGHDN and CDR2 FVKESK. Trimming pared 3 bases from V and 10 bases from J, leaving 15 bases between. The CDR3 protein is CASSHSTWFGKLFF. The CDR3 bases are TGTGCCAGCAGCCACTCTACCTGGTTTGGAAAACTGTTTTTT.

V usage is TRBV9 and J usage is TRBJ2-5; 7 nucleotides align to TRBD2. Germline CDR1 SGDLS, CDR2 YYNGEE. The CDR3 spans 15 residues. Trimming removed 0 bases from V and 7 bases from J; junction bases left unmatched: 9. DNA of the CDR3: TGTGCCAGCAGCGTAGGGCTAGCGGCCTACGGGACCCAGTACTTC. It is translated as CASSVGLAAYGTQYF.

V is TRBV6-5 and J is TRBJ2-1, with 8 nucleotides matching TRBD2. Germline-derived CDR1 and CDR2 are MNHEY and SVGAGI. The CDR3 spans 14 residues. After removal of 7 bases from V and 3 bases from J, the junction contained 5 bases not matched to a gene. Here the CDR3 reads CASKNGGGYNEQFF. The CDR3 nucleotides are TGTGCCAGCAAAAACGGGGGGGGCTACAATGAGCAGTTCTTC.

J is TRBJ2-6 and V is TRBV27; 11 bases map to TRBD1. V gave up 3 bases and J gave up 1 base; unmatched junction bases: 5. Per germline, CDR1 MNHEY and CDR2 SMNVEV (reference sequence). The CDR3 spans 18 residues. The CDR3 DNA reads TGTGCCAGCAGTTTTCTCGGACAGGGGGCTTCTGGGGCCAACGTCCTGACTTTC. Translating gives CASSFLGQGASGANVLTF.

CDR3 bases: TGTGCCAGCAGTTTCGAAGACAGGGTTGGAAACACCATATATTTT. Its protein product is CASSFEDRVGNTIYF. This chain links TRBV28 with TRBJ1-3, with 7 bases lining up with TRBD1. This CDR3 has 15 amino acids. The V segment lost 3 bases and the J segment 3 bases; nucleotides outside the gene matches: 5. Germline lookup yields CDR1 MDHEN and CDR2 SYDVKM.